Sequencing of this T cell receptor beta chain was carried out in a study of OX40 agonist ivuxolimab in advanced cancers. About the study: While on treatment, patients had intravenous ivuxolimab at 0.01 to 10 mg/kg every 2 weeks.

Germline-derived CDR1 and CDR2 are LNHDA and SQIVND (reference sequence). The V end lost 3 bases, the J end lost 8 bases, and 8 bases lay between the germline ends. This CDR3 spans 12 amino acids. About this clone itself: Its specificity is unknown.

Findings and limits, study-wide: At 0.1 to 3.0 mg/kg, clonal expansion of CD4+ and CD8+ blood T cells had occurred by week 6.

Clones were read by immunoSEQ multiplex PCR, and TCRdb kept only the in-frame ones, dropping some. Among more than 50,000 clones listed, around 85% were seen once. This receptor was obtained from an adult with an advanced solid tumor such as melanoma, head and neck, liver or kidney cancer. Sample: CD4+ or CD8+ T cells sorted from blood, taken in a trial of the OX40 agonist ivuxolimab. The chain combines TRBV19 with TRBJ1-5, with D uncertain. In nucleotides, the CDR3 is TGTGCCAGTAGTATGATAAGGGAGCCCCAGCATTTT. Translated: CASSMIREPQHF.